The 11 T cell receptor beta chains below were found in one sample sequenced in a study of T cells in localized non-small cell lung cancer. Measured with immunoSEQ multiplex PCR; TCRdb has only the in-frame clones, and not every one. The data show about 23,000 clones, about 88% seen once. The specimen comprised peripheral blood, sampled before any cancer treatment. These receptors originate from a male donor aged 60 or over with stage I squamous cell lung carcinoma.

This clone was picked up one time. The DNA of the CDR3 is TGTGCCAGCGGCCGCGGCTACGAGCAGTACTTC. It translates to CASGRGYEQYF. This sequence joins TRBV6-5 and TRBJ2-7; D call uncertain. Trimming took 8 bases from V and 3 from J, leaving 8 bases between them. The CDR3 length is 11 residues. Germline V gene data show CDR1 as MNHEY and CDR2 as SVGAGI.

The V gene is TRBV5-1, the J gene TRBJ2-5; D not resolved. The CDR3 totals 11 residues. V lost 1 base and J 3 bases, leaving 1 base between the germline ends. Germline loops: CDR1 SGHRS, CDR2 YFSETQ. The CDR3 nucleotides are TGCGCCAGCAGCTTGAAAGAGACCCAGTACTTC. Amino acids: CASSLKETQYF.

CDR3 DNA: TGTGCCAGCAGCTTAGCGTCGAGTCGGCAGGGCCGGTCCTATAATTCACCCCTCCACTTT. Translation gives CASSLASSRQGRSYNSPLHF. The chain joins TRBV7-2 to TRBJ1-6; TRBD1 might be the D (5 bases). In germline, CDR1 is SGHTA, CDR2 FQGNSA. The germline V and J ends were trimmed by 0 bases and 1 base, with 19 bases remaining between them. CDR3 length: 20 amino acids.

This clone was counted once. The chain joins TRBV7-2 to TRBJ1-6, with a tentative D call TRBD1 (6 bases). V was cut by 5 bases and J by 7 bases, with 21 bases left in between. Germline V CDR1 and CDR2: SGHTA, FQGNSA. This CDR3 is 17 amino acids long. Written as DNA, the CDR3 is TGTGCCAGCAGCGTTGAGAGTAATAGGGGGAACAATTCACCCCTCCACTTT. Its translation: CASSVESNRGNNSPLHF.

The genes are TRBV19 and TRBJ1-1; D not resolved. Germline CDR1 is LNHDA and CDR2 is SQIVND (reference sequence). Trimming stripped 3 bases from V and 7 bases from J, with 15 bases between. The CDR3 extends over 14 amino acids. The CDR3 coding sequence is TGTGCCAGTAGTATTCTATTGCGGCTCGGTGAAGCTTTCTTT. Translation: CASSILLRLGEAFF.

The chain has TRBV2 and TRBJ1-4; no clear D gene. Germline CDR1 is SNHLY and CDR2 is FYNNEI. Trimming took 6 bases from V and 2 from J, leaving 13 bases between them. The CDR3 spans 15 residues. The CDR3 DNA is TGTGCCAGCAGGAGGTCTGGTGGCACTAATGAAAAACTGTTTTTT. Amino acids: CASRRSGGTNEKLFF.

The V call is TRBV6-5, the J call TRBJ2-1; unclear D gene. CDR3 length: 13 amino acids. Germline loops: CDR1 MNHEY, CDR2 SVGAGI. V dropped 2 bases and J dropped 10 bases, with 12 bases sitting between them. Here the CDR3 reads CASSYNVGREQFF. Here the CDR3 DNA reads TGTGCCAGCAGTTACAACGTCGGGCGGGAGCAGTTCTTC.

This chain connects TRBV5-6 to TRBJ1-2; no clear D. The CDR3 runs 14 residues. Trimming removed 2 bases at V and 4 bases at J, with 12 bases between. Per germline, CDR1 SGHDT and CDR2 YYEEEE. The CDR3 sequence: CASSFESRAYGYTF. The CDR3 region has the DNA TGTGCCAGCAGCTTCGAATCTCGGGCCTATGGCTACACCTTC.

The V and J genes are TRBV29-1 and TRBJ2-3, with 9 bases matching TRBD2. Per the germline V gene, CDR1 is SQVTM and CDR2 is ANQGSEA. The length of the CDR3 is 13 residues. Trimming at V came to 5 bases and at J to 3 bases, leaving 3 bases not matched to a gene. The CDR3 region is CSVLSGGTDTQYF. CDR3 nucleotides: TGCAGCGTTCTAAGCGGGGGGACAGATACGCAGTATTTT.

The V and J genes are TRBV5-5 and TRBJ2-2; D remains unclear. Germline V gene sequence: CDR1 SGHKS, CDR2 YYEKEE (reference sequence). The CDR3 is 13 amino acids. Between the trimmed V and J ends, which lost 5 bases and 8 bases, there was a span of 13 bases. The CDR3 loop is CASSLRLPGELFF. CDR3 nucleotide sequence: TGTGCCAGCAGTTTGAGGTTACCTGGGGAGCTGTTTTTT.

Only one count was recorded for this clone. The chain recombines TRBV6-1 with TRBJ1-6, with D uncertain. CDR1 is MNHNS, CDR2 SASEGT, per germline. Trimming shortened V by 5 bases and J by 8 bases, and 4 bases separated the two germline ends. This CDR3 contains 11 residues. CDR3 nucleotide sequence: TGTGCCAGCAGTTCCCATTCACCCCTCCACTTT. Amino acid sequence: CASSSHSPLHF.